Here is one TCR beta chain with its context. The data derive from a study of Ad26.COV2.S vaccination and SARS-CoV-2 variants. Germline loops: CDR1 SGDLS, CDR2 YYNGEE. The CDR3 is 17 residues long. The V segment lost 1 base and the J segment 3 bases; nucleotides outside the gene matches: 10. Here immunoSEQ multiplex PCR was the method, and the copy in TCRdb shows in-frame clones only, minus some. The sample yields more than 150,000 clones, roughly 87% seen once. The genes are TRBV9 and TRBJ2-3; 8 nucleotides agree with TRBD2. This receptor was taken from a human donor who had recovered from COVID-19. The sample consisted of peripheral blood, taken after recovery from COVID-19. CDR3 amino acids: CASSVTTGRGRTDTQYF. CDR3 in DNA: TGTGCCAGCAGCGTAACCACCGGGAGGGGGAGGACAGATACGCAGTATTTT.